This T cell receptor beta chain came from a study of blood T cells in healthy people across ages. Study background: Researchers report that template switching captured about one barcoded beta molecule per two T cells.

CDR1 and CDR2 (germline): DFQATT, SNEGSKA (reference sequence). The CDR3 consists of 15 residues. The J segment lost 10 bases and the V segment lost 1 base, leaving 10 bases of the junction unmatched. This clonotype was counted ten times or more. Next came a second PCR, run for roughly 6 to 11 cycles, which used a sample-barcoded 5' primer along with a J-beta primer mix. From the 5' RACE reads, TCRdb called clonotypes with MiXCR, one entry per CDR3 protein. The repertoire has 870,000 or so distinct CDR3 sequences, around 30% of them found once; the top ten carry roughly 17%. The receptor's source is a woman older than 75 in good health. The specimen was blood. The chain combines TRBV20-1 with TRBJ2-1; 10 bases map to TRBD2. The CDR3 nucleotides read TGCAGTGCTAGAGGAGACCAGCGGGGGGGAAGGGAGCAGTTCTTC. Protein product: CSARGDQRGGREQFF.